The 24 T cell receptor beta chains below were found in one sample sequenced in a study of blood T cell repertoires in COVID-19. Measured with immunoSEQ multiplex PCR; TCRdb has only the in-frame clones, and not every one. Of about 160,000 clones listed, over 80% are singletons. The sequencing input was peripheral blood. Receptors originate from an elderly woman with active or convalescent COVID-19.

The chain joins TRBV5-1 to TRBJ1-2; D is undetermined. The CDR3 spans 14 residues. CDR1 and CDR2 from the germline V gene are SGHRS and YFSETQ. V lost 2 bases and J lost 7, with 15 bases in between. The CDR3 DNA sequence: TGCGCCAGCAGCTTACCGGAGACCTCCGGTGGCTACACCTTC. Protein product: CASSLPETSGGYTF.

The rearrangement uses TRBV19 and TRBJ2-2, with a tentative D call TRBD1 (5 bases). V dropped 3 bases and J dropped 6 bases, with 8 bases sitting between them. Germline CDR1 is LNHDA and CDR2 is SQIVND (reference sequence). This CDR3 contains 13 residues. The CDR3 coding sequence is TGTGCCAGTAGTATCGGCAGGGCCGGGGAGCTGTTTTTT. This encodes CASSIGRAGELFF.

This clone has a single count. V gene TRBV6-1 combines with J gene TRBJ1-3; 7 bases are a match to TRBD1. CDR1 and CDR2 from the germline V gene are MNHNS and SASEGT. V trimming: 3 bases; J trimming: 3 bases; junction bases outside the gene matches: 11. CDR3 size: 17 residues. CDR3 amino acids: CASSDSQTGWFGNTIYF. DNA of the CDR3: TGTGCCAGCAGTGATTCTCAGACAGGGTGGTTTGGAAACACCATATATTTT.

This clone showed up just a few times. The V and J genes are TRBV9 and TRBJ1-1; tentatively, D is TRBD1 (5 bases). The CDR3 runs to 15 residues. CDR1 and CDR2 from the germline V gene are SGDLS and YYNGEE. The V and J ends lost 4 bases and 0 bases respectively, with 13 bases between them. CDR3 nucleotide sequence: TGTGCCAGCAGCCCCCGACAGAGCATGAACACTGAAGCTTTCTTT. This sequence encodes CASSPRQSMNTEAFF.

This sequence joins TRBV10-3 and TRBJ1-2, with 8 bases identical to TRBD1. V was clipped by 3 bases and J by 8 bases; unmatched bases: 14. CDR3 length: 16 residues. Germline V gene data show CDR1 as ENHRY and CDR2 as SYGVKD. The CDR3 DNA reads as TGTGCCATCAGTGATCAACCAGACAGGGGCAGACGAGGCTACACCTTC. It specifies CAISDQPDRGRRGYTF.

The rearrangement joins TRBV19 to TRBJ1-1; D not resolved. V was trimmed by 5 bases and J by 0 bases, leaving 13 bases between them. The CDR3 runs to 15 residues. The germline V gene has CDR1 LNHDA and CDR2 SQIVND (reference sequence). The CDR3 DNA reads TGTGCCAGTAGTGTCATAGGCGGCTTGAACACTGAAGCTTTCTTT. Translation gives CASSVIGGLNTEAFF.

The rearrangement links TRBV11-2 to TRBJ2-7; D gene unclear. CDR3 length: 11 residues. With 3 bases removed from V and 3 bases from J, the gap between germline ends came to 3 bases. Germline-derived CDR1 and CDR2 are SGHAT and FQNNGV. This chain's CDR3 is CASSFHYEQYF. The CDR3 region has the DNA TGTGCCAGCAGCTTTCACTACGAGCAGTACTTC.

With respect to this clone: The sample contains more than one DNA sequence encoding this CDR3. The J gene is TRBJ1-6, the V gene TRBV30; D remains ambiguous. CDR1 and CDR2 from the germline V gene are GTSNPN and SVGIG (reference sequence). Deletions cut 3 bases from V and 7 bases from J, with 10 bases between. CDR3 length equals 13 residues. CDR3 DNA: TGTGCCTGGAGCCCGGGAGGAAATTCACCCCTCCACTTT. Its translation is CAWSPGGNSPLHF.

The CDR3: CASSPPRVTYEQYF. The CDR3 DNA follows: TGTGCCAGCAGCCCTCCGAGGGTGACCTACGAGCAGTACTTC. The chain links TRBV7-9 to TRBJ2-7, with a possible D match to TRBD2 (5 bases). The germline V and J ends were trimmed by 5 bases and 2 bases, with 13 bases remaining between them. The length of the CDR3 is 14 residues. Germline V CDR1 and CDR2: SEHNR, FQNEAQ (reference sequence).

The DNA for the CDR3 is TGTGCCAGCAGTTTGGAAGGGGGCGGTGGGGCCAACGTCCTGACTTTC. Translated, it gives CASSLEGGGGANVLTF. This sequence joins TRBV27 and TRBJ2-6, with TRBD1 identical over 7 bases. The CDR3 spans 16 residues. The V segment lost 3 bases and the J segment 3 bases; nucleotides outside the gene matches: 5. Germline-derived CDR1 and CDR2 are MNHEY and SMNVEV (reference sequence).

The chain has TRBV7-9 and TRBJ2-1; 8 positions match TRBD2. The CDR3 is 18 residues long. Trimming removed 1 base from V and 6 bases from J; junction bases left unmatched: 14. CDR1 and CDR2 (germline): SEHNR, FQNEAQ (reference sequence). CDR3 region: CASSLVPPSAGGLNEQFF. The CDR3 DNA reads TGTGCCAGCAGCTTAGTCCCCCCCTCGGCGGGGGGACTCAATGAGCAGTTCTTC.

With respect to this clone: A read error is possible here, since a much larger clone lies one base away. The sample has other DNA sequences that encode this CDR3 too. V gene TRBV9 combines with J gene TRBJ1-3; D is uncertain. This CDR3 spans 14 amino acids. With 0 bases removed from V and 0 bases from J, the gap between germline ends came to 4 bases. CDR1 SGDLS and CDR2 YYNGEE come from the germline V gene. The CDR3 loop is CASSVDSSGNTIYF. The CDR3 coding sequence is TGTGCCAGCAGCGTAGACAGCTCTGGAAACACCATATATTTT.

This clone has a handful of counts. The rearrangement uses TRBV18 and TRBJ1-5; D unresolved. The ends were cut back, 3 bases at V and 3 bases at J, with 18 bases in the middle. The CDR3 totals 17 residues. Germline CDR1 KGHSH, CDR2 LQKENI. The CDR3 sequence is CASSPQRVQRDNQPQHF. The CDR3 DNA sequence: TGTGCCAGCTCACCTCAACGGGTCCAGAGGGACAATCAGCCCCAGCATTTT. Supplemented by reference TRBV18 and TRBJ1-5, the full variable domain reads NAGVMQNPRHLVRRRGQEARLRCSPMKGHSHVYWYRQLPEEGLKFMVYLQKENIIDESGMPKERFSAEFPKEGPSILRIQQVVRGDSAAYFCASSPQRVQRDNQPQHFGDGTRLSIL.

In nucleotides, the CDR3 is TGTGCCAGCAGCTTAGACAGGGCCATTAACACTGAAGCTTTCTTT. It codes for CASSLDRAINTEAFF. The V call is TRBV7-2, the J call TRBJ1-1; D is possibly TRBD1 (6 bases). Germline CDR1 SGHTA, CDR2 FQGNSA. CDR3 size: 15 residues. Trimming cost V 1 base and J 2 bases, with 11 bases left between them.

V is TRBV14 and J is TRBJ1-2; TRBD1 aligns across 10 bases. The CDR3 has 14 amino acids. CDR1 and CDR2 from the germline V gene are SGHDN and FVKESK. The V segment lost 4 bases and the J segment 8 bases; nucleotides outside the gene matches: 7. CDR3 DNA: TGTGCCAGCAGCCCCCAGCGGACAGGGGGAGGCTACACCTTC. Translating gives CASSPQRTGGGYTF.

V and J are TRBV5-1 and TRBJ1-2, with 7 bases that match TRBD1. The V gene's germline CDR1 is SGHRS and CDR2 YFSETQ. This CDR3 contains 15 residues. V was clipped by 4 bases and J by 3 bases; unmatched bases: 9. The CDR3 loop is CASSEQGSPDYGYTF. DNA of the CDR3: TGCGCCAGCAGCGAACAGGGGTCTCCGGACTATGGCTACACCTTC.

As concerns this clone: Other DNA sequences within the sample encode an identical CDR3. The V call is TRBV9, the J call TRBJ2-7, with D possibly TRBD2 on 5 matching bases. Germline CDR1 reads SGDLS; CDR2 reads YYNGEE. The CDR3 length is 15 residues. Deletions cut 0 bases from V and 3 bases from J, with 13 bases between. In DNA, the CDR3 is TGTGCCAGCAGCGTAGGCCCCGGACTCAGCTACGAGCAGTACTTC. It is translated as CASSVGPGLSYEQYF. The variable domain in full, completed from reference TRBV9 and TRBJ2-7, reads DSGVTQTPKHLITATGQRVTLRCSPRSGDLSVYWYQQSLDQGLQFLIQYYNGEERAKGNILERFSAQQFPDLHSELNLSSLELGDSALYFCASSVGPGLSYEQYFGPGTRLTVT.

This chain uses TRBV5-1 with TRBJ2-7; D may be TRBD1 (6 bases). This CDR3 spans 16 amino acids. CDR1 SGHRS and CDR2 YFSETQ come from the germline V gene. V lost 4 bases and J 2 bases, leaving 19 bases between the germline ends. The CDR3 region has the DNA TGCGCCAGCAGCATATCTAGACAGGAGGTACCCTACGAGCAGTACTTC. Protein product: CASSISRQEVPYEQYF.

The J gene is TRBJ2-5, the V gene TRBV4-1; 15 bases are shared with TRBD2. Germline lookup yields CDR1 MGHRA and CDR2 YSYEKL. This CDR3 is 18 amino acids long. The J segment lost 3 bases and the V segment lost 4 bases, leaving 9 bases of the junction unmatched. In DNA, the CDR3 is TGCGCCAGCAGCCCGGGCCGGACTAGCGGGGGGGCAGAAGAGACCCAGTACTTC. This sequence encodes CASSPGRTSGGAEETQYF.

The V call is TRBV18, the J call TRBJ1-3; the D is unclear. Trimming removed 4 bases from V and 3 bases from J, with 16 bases in between. The germline V gene encodes CDR1 KGHSH and CDR2 LQKENI. The CDR3 loop spans 16 amino acids. In DNA, the CDR3 is TGTGCCAGCTCACGTCCTGGGGAAGGAGGTGGAAACACCATATATTTT. The encoded protein is CASSRPGEGGGNTIYF.

This chain links TRBV7-2 with TRBJ1-1; tentative D call: TRBD1 (6 bases). The CDR3 consists of 16 residues. Germline CDR1 SGHTA, CDR2 FQGNSA. V gave up 0 bases and J gave up 3 bases, with 14 bases separating them. The CDR3 DNA reads TGTGCCAGCAGCTTAGCGGACAGCAGGCCATACACTGAAGCTTTCTTT. Its translation is CASSLADSRPYTEAFF.

This rearrangement joins TRBV5-1 to TRBJ1-1; D ambiguous. CDR3 size: 13 residues. The V gene's germline CDR1 is SGHRS and CDR2 YFSETQ. Trimming took 0 bases from V and 7 from J, leaving 10 bases between them. Here the CDR3 DNA reads TGCGCCAGCAGCTTGGATGGTTACAGTGAAGCTTTCTTT. This gives the protein CASSLDGYSEAFF.

The V and J genes are TRBV19 and TRBJ1-2, with 7 bases that match TRBD1. The CDR3 is made up of 17 amino acids. V dropped 0 bases and J dropped 4; count of bases not matched to a gene: 11. Germline CDR1 is LNHDA and CDR2 is SQIVND (reference sequence). In DNA, the CDR3 is TGTGCCAGTAGTATAGAAATGACAGGGATGCTCCTCTATGGCTACACCTTC. Translated, it gives CASSIEMTGMLLYGYTF.

This sequence joins TRBV25-1 and TRBJ1-2, with a tentative D call TRBD1 (6 bases). Trimming took 2 bases from V and 8 from J, leaving 18 bases between them. Germline CDR1 reads MGHDK; CDR2 reads SYGVNS. This CDR3 is 15 amino acids long. The CDR3 coding sequence is TGTGCCAGCAGTGAAGACAGGAGCCTCCTCCGGGGCTACACCTTC. It translates to CASSEDRSLLRGYTF.